The 15 T cell receptor beta chains below all came from one sample that was sequenced in a study of blood T cells in healthy people across ages. The authors ran a second PCR of about 7 to 12 cycles using a sample-barcoded 5' primer and a J-beta primer mix. TCRdb called the 5' RACE reads again in MiXCR, with one record for every CDR3 protein. The sample contains hundreds of thousands of distinct CDR3 sequences, around half of which appear only once. Sequencing was done on a sample of blood. The source of these receptors is a man older than 75 in good health.

This clonotype was recorded a few times. This chain uses TRBV24-1 with TRBJ1-1, with a possible D match to TRBD1 (5 bases). Trimming removed 9 bases at V and 4 bases at J, with 17 bases between. Germline V CDR1 and CDR2: KGHDR, SFDVKD. The CDR3 has 14 residues. CDR3: CATPEARVSTEAFF. The CDR3 DNA reads as TGTGCCACCCCCGAGGCCAGGGTGAGCACTGAAGCTTTCTTT.

This clonotype appeared once. The gene calls are TRBV12-3 or TRBV12-4 and TRBJ2-1; D tentatively reads TRBD1 or TRBD2 (5 bases each). V was pared by 3 bases and J by 7 bases, with 13 bases between. This CDR3 spans 14 amino acids. CDR3 loop: CASSFRGQSNEQFF. CDR3 coding DNA: TGTGCCAGCAGTTTTCGGGGCCAATCGAATGAGCAGTTCTTC.

The chain is built from TRBV25-1 and TRBJ2-1; unclear D gene. Germline CDR1 reads MGHDK; CDR2 reads SYGVNS. This CDR3 region has 12 residues. V was clipped by 2 bases and J by 9 bases, with 8 bases between them. CDR3 bases: TGTGCCAGCAGTGAACCAGTCGGTGAGCAGTTCTTC. Translated, it gives CASSEPVGEQFF.

This clonotype was counted between two and nine times. This chain connects TRBV7-3 to TRBJ2-3, with 10 bases matching TRBD2. Germline V gene data show CDR1 as SGHTA and CDR2 as FQGTGA. The CDR3 runs to 16 residues. V trimming: 2 bases; J trimming: 4 bases; junction bases outside the gene matches: 6. The CDR3: CASSLVLAGDADTQYF. The CDR3 DNA is TGTGCCAGCAGCTTAGTCCTAGCGGGAGATGCAGATACGCAGTATTTT. The complete variable domain, with remaining parts taken from reference TRBV7-3 and TRBJ2-3, reads GAGVSQTPSNKVTEKGKYVELRCDPISGHTALYWYRQSLGQGPEFLIYFQGTGAADDSGLPNDRFFAVRPEGSVSTLKIQRTERGDSAVYLCASSLVLAGDADTQYFGPGTRLTVL.

Only a few counts were recorded for this clonotype. V usage is TRBV20-1 and J usage is TRBJ2-7; possible D gene TRBD1, 5 bases. V lost 7 bases, J lost 0 bases, and 13 bases lay in between. Germline assignment: CDR1 DFQATT and CDR2 SNEGSKA (reference sequence). This CDR3 is 13 amino acids long. CDR3 sequence (DNA): TGCAGTGAGAAGGGGTCGAGCTCCTACGAGCAGTACTTC. This encodes CSEKGSSSYEQYF.

This clonotype was observed a few times. The J gene is TRBJ2-7, the V gene TRBV15; perhaps TRBD2 as D (6 bases). V shed 0 bases and J shed 5 bases, with 8 bases lying between them. CDR3 length: 13 amino acids. Germline V gene sequence: CDR1 LNHNV, CDR2 YYDKDF (reference sequence). As DNA, the CDR3 is TGTGCCACCAGCAGAGATCCGGGAGACGAGCAGTACTTC. This sequence encodes CATSRDPGDEQYF.

Written as DNA, the CDR3 is TGTGCCAGCAGTTTGTCCGGGACGGTCTTCTACGAGCAGTACTTC. Its protein is CASSLSGTVFYEQYF. The rearrangement joins TRBV27 to TRBJ2-1, with D possibly being TRBD1 or TRBD2 (5 bases each). The tail of the sequence fits TRBJ2-7 better, so the J call may be wrong. Germline CDR1 MNHEY, CDR2 SMNVEV (reference sequence). There are 15 residues in the CDR3.

To note about this clonotype: Compared with germline, one end of the junction differs, possibly owing to a read error. This chain connects TRBV12-3 or TRBV12-4 to TRBJ2-7, with D perhaps assigned TRBD1 or TRBD2 (5 bases each). This CDR3 has 13 amino acids. CDR3 loop: CAGSPPGRYEQYF. The CDR3 region has the DNA TGTGCCGGCAGTCCACCGGGACGCTACGAGCAGTACTTC.

This clonotype showed up many times. The chain joins TRBV20-1 to TRBJ2-1; 8 bases are shared with TRBD2. Per the germline V gene, CDR1 is DFQATT and CDR2 is SNEGSKA (reference sequence). CDR3 length equals 15 residues. J gave up 7 bases and V 3 bases, and 11 bases lay outside the gene matches. CDR3 loop: CSARPQTGGLNEQFF. In nucleotides, the CDR3 is TGCAGTGCTAGGCCTCAAACGGGAGGGTTAAATGAGCAGTTCTTC.

This clonotype is classed as medium-sized (0.01 to 0.1%). The V and J genes are TRBV5-1 and TRBJ2-2; D ambiguous. The length of the CDR3 is 12 residues. Germline V CDR1 and CDR2: SGHRS, YFSETQ. The germline V and J ends were trimmed by 0 bases and 6 bases, with 3 bases remaining between them. As DNA, the CDR3 is TGCGCCAGCAGCTTGGTCCCCGGGGAGCTGTTTTTT. It specifies CASSLVPGELFF.

J is TRBJ2-7 and V is TRBV2, with 15 bases aligning to TRBD2. The junction had 8 bases not matched to a gene; V was cut back by 6 bases and J by 5 bases. This CDR3 spans 16 amino acids. Germline V gene lookup returns CDR1 SNHLY and CDR2 FYNNEI. CDR3: CASREGLAGGRNEQYF. As DNA, the CDR3 is TGTGCCAGCAGGGAGGGACTAGCGGGAGGTAGGAACGAGCAGTACTTC. Variable domain in full (rest from reference TRBV2 and TRBJ2-7): EPEVTQTPSHQVTQMGQEVILRCVPISNHLYFYWYRQILGQKVEFLVSFYNNEISEKSEIFDDQFSVERPDGSNFTLKIRSTKLEDSAMYFCASREGLAGGRNEQYFGPGTRLTVT.

This rearrangement joins TRBV7-6 to TRBJ2-7, with D maybe TRBD1 (6 bases). The CDR3 is 13 residues long. In germline, CDR1 is SGHVS, CDR2 FNYEAQ. V was shortened by 5 bases and J by 5 bases, with 13 bases between the two germline ends. In DNA, the CDR3 is TGTGCCAGCAGCAGAGGGACACGTAACGAGCAGTACTTC. Amino acids: CASSRGTRNEQYF. Using reference TRBV7-6 and TRBJ2-7 for the parts outside the CDR3, the full variable domain is GAGVSQSPRYKVTKRGQDVALRCDPISGHVSLYWYRQALGQGPEFLTYFNYEAQQDKSGLPNDRFSAERPEGSISTLTIQRTEQRDSAMYRCASSRGTRNEQYFGPGTRLTVT.

This sequence joins TRBV9 and TRBJ2-1, with a tentative D call TRBD2 (5 bases). The CDR3 sequence is 14 residues long. Germline V lookup: CDR1 SGDLS, CDR2 YYNGEE. The germline V and J ends were trimmed by 0 bases and 8 bases, with 12 bases remaining between them. The CDR3 reads CASSVAPTSYEQFF. The CDR3 bases are TGTGCCAGCAGCGTAGCCCCAACTAGTTATGAGCAGTTCTTC.

In DNA form, the CDR3 reads TGTGCCAGCAGCCCTTTATTAGCGGGAGGGGAGCGGGCGACGCAGTATTTT. Encoded protein: CASSPLLAGGERATQYF. The chain is built from TRBV7-2 and TRBJ2-3; 11 bases are a match to TRBD2. Unmatched junction bases numbered 16, after V lost 5 bases and J lost 9 bases. Germline values: CDR1 SGHTA, CDR2 FQGNSA. The CDR3 has 17 residues.

The J gene is TRBJ1-1, the V gene TRBV6-2 or TRBV6-3, with a possible D match to TRBD1 (6 bases). CDR1 and CDR2 from the germline V gene are MNHEY and SVGEGT. V shed 3 bases and J shed 0 bases, with 17 bases lying between them. The CDR3 extends over 17 amino acids. CDR3 in amino acids: CASSYPRQEFMNTEAFF. Here the CDR3 DNA reads TGTGCCAGCAGTTATCCCCGACAGGAATTCATGAACACTGAAGCTTTCTTT.